Sequencing of this T cell receptor beta chain was carried out in a study of follicular helper T cells after annual influenza vaccination. Study at large: Across the 2013-2014, 2014-2015 and 2015-2016 vaccination seasons, some subjects were resampled.

V was clipped by 0 bases and J by 5 bases, with 14 bases between them. From germline, CDR1 is LNHDA and CDR2 SQIVND (reference sequence). CDR3 size: 16 residues. Time point of the sample: 2014-2015 season, pre-vaccination. Concerning this clone itself: The antigen remains unidentified.

Study-wide results and limits: Recurrent ICOS+CD38+ cTfh clonotypes included tetramer and AIM influenza-specific ones.

Clones were read by immunoSEQ multiplex PCR, and TCRdb kept only the in-frame ones, dropping some. This table holds 9,900 or so clones, 81% found once. The starting material was CXCR5- memory CD4+ T cells sorted from blood, obtained on the day of influenza vaccination. This receptor was identified in an adult who received the influenza vaccine. The V and J genes are TRBV19 and TRBJ1-5; possible D gene TRBD1, 5 bases. The CDR3 loop is CASSIDPGWGDQPQHF. The CDR3, as DNA: TGTGCCAGTAGTATAGATCCCGGATGGGGGGATCAGCCCCAGCATTTT.